The clone carrying this TCR beta chain was seen a handful of times. Its antigen is unidentified. The ends lost 6 bases at V and 5 bases at J; junction bases unmatched: 5. This CDR3 has 14 amino acids. Germline V gives CDR1 ENHRY, CDR2 SYGVKD. This entry belongs to a study of blood T cells in healthy people across ages. Broader study findings: The percentage of naive T cells correlated strongly with TCR beta diversity. When set beside aged donors, long-lived donors presented more naive CD4+ cells and higher diversity.

The second PCR ran roughly 6 to 11 cycles with a sample-barcoded 5' primer and J-beta primers. TCRdb re-called the 5' RACE reads with MiXCR, one entry per CDR3 protein. The sample yields over 950,000 distinct CDR3 sequences, approximately 38% seen once. The chain is built from TRBV10-3 and TRBJ2-1, with 9 positions matching TRBD2. The source is a man between 18 and 29 years old in good health. Sequencing was performed on blood. CDR3 DNA sequence: TGTGCCATCAGAAGCGGGGGGACCCACAATGAGCAGTTCTTC. Translation: CAIRSGGTHNEQFF.